This TCR beta chain was profiled in a study of human T cells and chemical hapten exposure. The overall study: Read at 6 days, the patch tests placed 0.01% DPC on the upper back.

Germline V CDR1 and CDR2: SGHAT, FQNNGV. This CDR3 comprises 17 residues. V gave up 1 base and J gave up 4 bases; unmatched junction bases: 6. TCRdb recomputed calls from the RACE reads with MiXCR, one row per CDR3 protein. Of about 80,000 distinct CDR3 sequences listed, 14% were seen once; the top ten hold roughly 4.5%. Indicated time point: pre-sensitization, week 0. Treatment described: therapeutic diphenylcyclopropenone sensitization with weekly scalp DPC. In this sample, this clonotype turned up a few times. The TCR comes from a woman aged 45 to 65 with alopecia areata. Some clones in this sample may be carry-over from other donors' samples. Specimen: whole blood, collected in connection with sensitization to the hapten diphenylcyclopropenone (DPC). The chain combines TRBV11-2 with TRBJ2-2; 10 bases agree with TRBD2. In DNA, the CDR3 is TGTGCCAGCAGCTTAGGGCTAGCGGGAGCTTCCACCGGGGAGCTGTTTTTT. Encoded protein: CASSLGLAGASTGELFF.